The clone carrying this T cell receptor beta chain has more than one count but fewer than ten. Its antigen is currently unknown. Germline loops: CDR1 LNHNV, CDR2 YYDKDF (reference sequence). Losses at the gene ends were 0 bases for V and 0 bases for J; bases not matched to a gene: 9. This CDR3 spans 21 amino acids. Unique molecular identifiers were present on the cDNA, and a universal primer site came from template switching. TCRdb re-called the 5' RACE reads with MiXCR, one entry per CDR3 protein. The sample includes 1.5 million to 2 million distinct CDR3 sequences, around 33% of them seen just once. With no exceptions, donors were healthy Caucasians. The data originate from a study of identical twins. Study-wide points: There were fewer insertions in abundant cord blood beta clonotypes, but memory repertoires showed no such pattern.

The sequenced sample consisted of cord blood. The origin of this receptor is a newborn girl in good health. The rearrangement joins TRBV15 to TRBJ2-6, with 12 bases fitting TRBD2. The CDR3 DNA reads TGTGCCACCAGCAGAGATCTCCTAGCGGGAGGGCTGAGCTCTGGGGCCAACGTCCTGACTTTC. Amino acid sequence: CATSRDLLAGGLSSGANVLTF.